The clone carrying this T cell receptor beta chain was seen more than once but under ten times. Alpha- and beta-chain coverage of first-strand cDNA came from TRAV- and TRBV-specific primers. Amplification of TCRs used a constant-region primer and V-primer adapter for 15 to 25 PCR cycles. Isolated mRNA underwent amplification via in vitro transcription. MiXCR, run by TCRdb on the reads, gives a single entry per CDR3 protein. The data show around 60,000 distinct CDR3 sequences, 20% to 25% seen once. The entry originates in a study of low-dose radiotherapy and immunotherapy resistance in tumors. Study-level background: Cohort 2 was treated with 1 Gy per fraction every two weeks, amounting to 13 Gy across 26 weeks. On an every-two-weeks schedule, patients received intravenous nivolumab 240 mg, along with ipilimumab 1 mg/kg every six weeks.

This CDR3 is 12 amino acids long. Germline CDR1 MNHNY, CDR2 SVGAGI (reference sequence). Trimming cost V 5 bases and J 6 bases, with 10 bases left between them. The time point: after trial treatment. Treatment here: LDRT plus nivolumab, ipilimumab, low-dose cyclophosphamide and aspirin (RACIN trial). The therapy administered to donors comprised nivolumab, ipilimumab, aspirin, low-dose cyclophosphamide and low-dose radiotherapy. The source is a male donor with prostate cancer. The rearrangement links TRBV6-6 to TRBJ1-1; weak D call: TRBD1 (5 bases). Source: PBMCs, taken after low-dose radiotherapy plus immunotherapy. This CDR3 is CASSEPRAEAFF. The CDR3 nucleotides are TGTGCCAGCAGTGAACCCAGGGCTGAAGCTTTCTTT.